These 28 T cell receptor beta chains originate from one sample sequenced in a study of blood T cell repertoires in COVID-19. Libraries were prepared by immunoSEQ multiplex PCR; TCRdb keeps only in-frame clonotypes and omits some of them. The sample includes about 190,000 clones, 89% of them seen just once. The source material was peripheral blood. The receptors shown here come from a man aged 40-49 years with acute or convalescent COVID-19.

V and J are TRBV6-5 and TRBJ2-1; 7 positions match TRBD2. Germline assignment: CDR1 MNHEY and CDR2 SVGAGI. The CDR3 consists of 15 residues. Trimming took 2 bases from V and 2 from J; bases not matched to a gene: 3. CDR3 in amino acids: CASSYVGGTYNEQFF. The CDR3 coding sequence is TGTGCCAGCAGTTACGTGGGGGGGACCTACAATGAGCAGTTCTTC.

As DNA, the CDR3 is TGCGCCAGCAGCCAGAGCGCGGGGGGCAATCAGCCCCAGCATTTT. Its translation is CASSQSAGGNQPQHF. The rearrangement links TRBV4-1 to TRBJ1-5, with a possible D match to TRBD1 (5 bases). The CDR3 runs 15 residues. Per the germline V gene, CDR1 is MGHRA and CDR2 is YSYEKL. V was cut by 3 bases and J by 2 bases, with 11 bases left in between.

The J gene is TRBJ2-5, the V gene TRBV19, with 9 bases matching TRBD2. V was clipped by 6 bases and J by 6 bases; unmatched bases: 8. This CDR3 region has 14 residues. Germline assignment: CDR1 LNHDA and CDR2 SQIVND (reference sequence). CDR3 region: CASRTSGRSQTQYF. CDR3 in DNA: TGTGCCAGTAGGACTAGCGGAAGGAGCCAGACCCAGTACTTC.

The rearrangement joins TRBV21-1 to TRBJ1-1; whether TRBD1, the table's D call, matches the DNA was not checked. TRBV21-1 is a pseudogene segment. CDR3 length: 14 residues. Written as DNA, the CDR3 is TGTGCCAGTCCCGACTTACAGGAGAACACTGAAGCTTTCTTT. Encoded protein: CASPDLQENTEAFF.

The genes are TRBV10-1 and TRBJ1-2; 8 nucleotides align to TRBD1. Germline V gene lookup returns CDR1 WNHNN and CDR2 SYGVQD (reference sequence). Trimming at V came to 7 bases and at J to 2 bases, leaving 15 bases not matched to a gene. CDR3 length: 17 amino acids. CDR3 protein: CASIQVNWTGTNYGYTF. The CDR3 nucleotides read TGCGCCAGCATCCAAGTTAACTGGACAGGGACGAACTATGGCTACACCTTC.

This clone has more than one count but fewer than ten. The gene calls are TRBV30 and TRBJ1-3, with D perhaps matching TRBD1 (6 bases). The CDR3 consists of 13 residues. Germline CDR1 reads GTSNPN; CDR2 reads SVGIG (reference sequence). Trimming removed 7 bases at V and 0 bases at J, with 10 bases between. The CDR3 sequence is CAYRDASGNTIYF. CDR3 coding DNA: TGTGCCTACAGGGATGCCTCTGGAAACACCATATATTTT.

V and J are TRBV12-5 and TRBJ1-2; D is uncertain. Germline V gives CDR1 LGHNT, CDR2 FRNRAP. V shed 3 bases and J shed 0 bases, with 5 bases lying between them. The CDR3 is 13 amino acids. Here the CDR3 reads CASGLGANYGYTF. CDR3 coding DNA: TGTGCTAGTGGTTTAGGAGCTAACTATGGCTACACCTTC.

V and J are TRBV6-4 and TRBJ2-1; 8 bases align to TRBD2. This CDR3 comprises 15 residues. Per the germline V gene, CDR1 is MRHNA and CDR2 is SNTAGT. V lost 5 bases and J lost 7; bases outside the gene matches: 10. This chain's CDR3 is CASSPSGGGLNEQFF. CDR3 sequence (DNA): TGTGCCAGCAGTCCCTCCGGGGGGGGCTTGAATGAGCAGTTCTTC.

The rearrangement links TRBV7-9 to TRBJ1-6; 8 positions match TRBD1. This CDR3 comprises 15 residues. V gave up 4 bases and J gave up 10 bases; unmatched junction bases: 9. CDR1 and CDR2 from the germline V gene are SEHNR and FQNEAQ (reference sequence). The DNA for the CDR3 is TGTGCCAGCAGCTCACAACAGGGGGTCAAATCACCCCTCCACTTT. The encoded protein is CASSSQQGVKSPLHF.

The chain joins TRBV4-2 to TRBJ1-6; no clear D gene. This CDR3 is 15 amino acids long. With 0 bases removed from V and 6 bases from J, the gap between germline ends came to 9 bases. Germline assignment: CDR1 LGHNA and CDR2 YNFKEQ. CDR3 nucleotides: TGTGCCAGCAGCCAAGAAAAAACGGGTAATTCACCCCTCCACTTT. Its translation: CASSQEKTGNSPLHF.

The chain couples TRBV5-8 to TRBJ1-6; D is perhaps TRBD1 (6 bases). Germline V CDR1 and CDR2: SGHTS, YDEGEE. Trimming left V 4 bases short and J 4 bases short, with 9 bases between. This CDR3 region has 14 residues. The chain's CDR3 is CASSGTPYNSPLHF. DNA for the CDR3: TGTGCCAGCAGCGGGACACCTTATAATTCACCCCTCCACTTT. Filled out from reference TRBV5-8 and TRBJ1-6, the complete variable domain reads EAGVTQSPTHLIKTRGQQATLRCSPISGHTSVYWYQQALGLGLQFLLWYDEGEERNRGNFPPRFSGRQFPNYSSELNVNALELEDSALYLCASSGTPYNSPLHFGNGTRLTVT.

This clone was counted only a few times. V usage is TRBV5-4 and J usage is TRBJ2-5; possibly TRBD2 for D (5 bases). Between the trimmed V and J ends, which lost 3 bases and 1 base, there was a span of 10 bases. The length of the CDR3 is 14 residues. Germline assignment: CDR1 SGHNT and CDR2 YYREEE (reference sequence). The CDR3 DNA follows: TGTGCCAGCAGCTATGGACTGTCCCAAGAGACCCAGTACTTC. Protein product: CASSYGLSQETQYF.

V gene TRBV30 combines with J gene TRBJ1-1; D gene uncertain. Germline V gene sequence: CDR1 GTSNPN, CDR2 SVGIG (reference sequence). This CDR3 has 13 residues. The germline V and J ends were trimmed by 2 bases and 2 bases, with 9 bases remaining between them. CDR3 residues: CAWSIGVNTEAFF. The CDR3 DNA reads TGTGCCTGGAGTATCGGAGTAAACACTGAAGCTTTCTTT.

This sequence joins TRBV5-6 and TRBJ2-7; possible D gene TRBD2, 6 bases. The V gene lost 5 bases and the J gene lost 6 bases, with 9 bases spanning the gap. Germline CDR1 SGHDT, CDR2 YYEEEE. This CDR3 region has 11 residues. CDR3 nucleotides: TGTGCCAGCAGACGGGGAGGCGAGCAGTACTTC. It specifies CASRRGGEQYF.

The chain carries TRBV12-3 or TRBV12-4 and TRBJ2-5; TRBD1 agrees at 10 bases. CDR3 size: 13 residues. With V trimmed by 7 bases and J by 6 bases, 5 bases remained unmatched. This CDR3 is CASTRDRGKTQYF. The CDR3 DNA is TGTGCCAGCACCCGGGACAGGGGAAAGACCCAGTACTTC.

This chain uses TRBV10-3 with TRBJ1-4, with 10 positions matching TRBD1. Per the germline V gene, CDR1 is ENHRY and CDR2 is SYGVKD. The CDR3 spans 17 residues. V lost 10 bases to trimming and J lost 7 bases; unmatched junction nucleotides: 18. CDR3 residues: CATSPGQGKGLSEKLFF. In DNA, the CDR3 is TGTGCCACCTCTCCGGGACAGGGGAAGGGGTTGAGTGAAAAACTGTTTTTT.

The V and J genes are TRBV6-5 and TRBJ1-5; TRBD1 matches 8 bases. V dropped 6 bases and J dropped 5; count of bases not matched to a gene: 6. CDR1 MNHEY and CDR2 SVGAGI come from the germline V gene. This CDR3 contains 14 residues. This CDR3 reads CASSLGQGHQPQHF. CDR3 coding DNA: TGTGCCAGCAGCCTAGGACAGGGACATCAGCCCCAGCATTTT.

The chain combines TRBV28 with TRBJ1-4, with TRBD1 identical over 7 bases. Germline CDR1 is MDHEN and CDR2 is SYDVKM. The J segment lost 8 bases and the V segment lost 6 bases, leaving 6 bases of the junction unmatched. The CDR3 contains 13 residues. CDR3 DNA: TGTGCCAGCAGACACAGGGGTTGGGAAAAACTGTTTTTT. Protein product: CASRHRGWEKLFF.

A few counts support this clone. The chain has TRBV3-1 (or the pseudogene TRBV3-2) and TRBJ2-7, with TRBD2 as a possible D gene (6 bases). There are 15 residues in the CDR3. CDR1 is LGHDT and CDR2 is YNNKEL in the germline V gene (reference sequence). V lost 0 bases and J 2 bases, leaving 11 bases between the germline ends. CDR3 region: CASSQDGGIPYEQYF. DNA for the CDR3: TGTGCCAGCAGCCAAGATGGGGGGATCCCCTACGAGCAGTACTTC.

The V gene is TRBV5-1, the J gene TRBJ2-3; TRBD2 matches at 8 bases. V lost 2 bases and J lost 5; bases outside the gene matches: 7. From germline, CDR1 is SGHRS and CDR2 YFSETQ. CDR3 length: 15 residues. CDR3 bases: TGCGCCAGCAGCTTCCTTCCGGGGGGGCTAGATACGCAGTATTTT. Its translation: CASSFLPGGLDTQYF.

The V and J genes are TRBV5-6 and TRBJ1-2; D might be TRBD1 (5 bases). Germline values: CDR1 SGHDT, CDR2 YYEEEE. The CDR3 has 12 residues. The V end was cut by 4 bases, the J end by 7 bases, with 11 bases between. CDR3 loop: CASSRQGFGYTF. Written as DNA, the CDR3 is TGTGCCAGCAGCCGTCAGGGATTTGGCTACACCTTC.

The V call is TRBV6-6, the J call TRBJ1-4; 9 bases agree with TRBD1. The length of the CDR3 is 15 residues. CDR1 is MNHNY, CDR2 SVGAGI, per germline (reference sequence). The V and J ends lost 4 bases and 7 bases, in that order; junction bases with no gene match: 7. CDR3 residues: CASSLDRGRGEKLFF. The CDR3 DNA sequence: TGTGCCAGCAGTTTGGACAGGGGCCGCGGTGAAAAACTGTTTTTT.

Details on this clone: Within the sample, other DNA sequences also encode this same CDR3. The V call is TRBV12-3 or TRBV12-4, the J call TRBJ1-2, with D possibly TRBD1 on 5 matching bases. The CDR3 sequence is 13 residues long. V was shortened by 1 base and J by 5 bases, with 8 bases between the two germline ends. The CDR3 sequence: CASSLGQLYGYTF. In DNA, the CDR3 is TGTGCCAGCAGTTTAGGACAGCTGTATGGCTACACCTTC.

The V call is TRBV5-1, the J call TRBJ1-4; TRBD1 aligns across 7 bases. Unmatched junction bases numbered 3, after V lost 1 base and J lost 3 bases. The CDR3 runs 15 residues. Germline V lookup: CDR1 SGHRS, CDR2 YFSETQ. In DNA, the CDR3 is TGCGCCAGCAGCTTGAGTCAGGGGGCTAATGAAAAACTGTTTTTT. Translation: CASSLSQGANEKLFF.

The V call is TRBV28, the J call TRBJ1-6; TRBD1 is a possible D gene (5 bases). This CDR3 spans 15 amino acids. V lost 3 bases and J 10 bases, leaving 16 bases between the germline ends. From germline, CDR1 is MDHEN and CDR2 SYDVKM. The CDR3 coding sequence is TGTGCCAGCAGTTTCGGGGCTTCGACTAGCTCACCCCTCCACTTT. It yields the protein CASSFGASTSSPLHF.

Worth noting for this clone: Different DNA sequences within this sample yield the same CDR3. The chain carries TRBV7-8 and TRBJ2-7; D unclear. Germline V gene data show CDR1 as SGHVS and CDR2 as FQNEAQ. The CDR3 sequence is 14 residues long. V lost 0 bases, J lost 0 bases, and 6 bases lay in between. CDR3 DNA sequence: TGTGCCAGCAGCTTAGCGAGGAGCTCCTACGAGCAGTACTTC. It codes for CASSLARSSYEQYF.

The CDR3 loop is CASSLVRVVAGELFF. For the CDR3, the DNA is TGCGCCAGCAGCTTGGTCAGGGTTGTCGCCGGGGAGCTGTTTTTT. This chain joins TRBV5-1 and TRBJ2-2; the D gene is possibly TRBD1 (5 bases). V shed 0 bases and J shed 6 bases, with 12 bases lying between them. This CDR3 comprises 15 residues. CDR1 and CDR2 (germline): SGHRS, YFSETQ. Together with reference TRBV5-1 and TRBJ2-2, the CDR3 gives the full variable domain: KAGVTQTPRYLIKTRGQQVTLSCSPISGHRSVSWYQQTPGQGLQFLFEYFSETQRNKGNFPGRFSGRQFSNSRSEMNVSTLELGDSALYLCASSLVRVVAGELFFGEGSRLTVL.

CDR3 bases: TGTGCCAGCAGTCTATACAGGGGGCGAACTAATGAAAAACTGTTTTTT. Translating it yields CASSLYRGRTNEKLFF. The chain carries TRBV28 and TRBJ1-4; 9 bases line up with TRBD1. The CDR3 runs 16 residues. Trimming at V came to 5 bases and at J to 1 base, leaving 5 bases not matched to a gene. Germline CDR1 and CDR2: MDHEN and SYDVKM. Full variable domain (remainder filled in from reference TRBV28 and TRBJ1-4): DVKVTQSSRYLVKRTGEKVFLECVQDMDHENMFWYRQDPGLGLRLIYFSYDVKMKEKGDIPEGYSVSREKKERFSLILESASTNQTSMYLCASSLYRGRTNEKLFFGSGTQLSVL.